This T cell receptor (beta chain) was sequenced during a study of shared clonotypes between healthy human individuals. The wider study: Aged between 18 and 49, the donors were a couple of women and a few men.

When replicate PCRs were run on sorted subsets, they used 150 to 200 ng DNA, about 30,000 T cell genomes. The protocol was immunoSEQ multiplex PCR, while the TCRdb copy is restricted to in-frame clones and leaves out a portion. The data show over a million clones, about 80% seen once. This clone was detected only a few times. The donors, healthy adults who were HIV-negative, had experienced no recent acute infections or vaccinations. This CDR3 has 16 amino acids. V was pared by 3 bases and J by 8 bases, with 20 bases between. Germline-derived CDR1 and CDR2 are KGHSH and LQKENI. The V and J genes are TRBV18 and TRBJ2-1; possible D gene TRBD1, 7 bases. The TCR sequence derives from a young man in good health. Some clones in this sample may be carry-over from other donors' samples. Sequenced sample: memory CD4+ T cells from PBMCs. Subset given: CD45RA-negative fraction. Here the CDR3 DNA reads TGTGCCAGCTCACCGGTAGGCAGGGGGGCGTCCGATGAGCAGTTCTTC. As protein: CASSPVGRGASDEQFF.